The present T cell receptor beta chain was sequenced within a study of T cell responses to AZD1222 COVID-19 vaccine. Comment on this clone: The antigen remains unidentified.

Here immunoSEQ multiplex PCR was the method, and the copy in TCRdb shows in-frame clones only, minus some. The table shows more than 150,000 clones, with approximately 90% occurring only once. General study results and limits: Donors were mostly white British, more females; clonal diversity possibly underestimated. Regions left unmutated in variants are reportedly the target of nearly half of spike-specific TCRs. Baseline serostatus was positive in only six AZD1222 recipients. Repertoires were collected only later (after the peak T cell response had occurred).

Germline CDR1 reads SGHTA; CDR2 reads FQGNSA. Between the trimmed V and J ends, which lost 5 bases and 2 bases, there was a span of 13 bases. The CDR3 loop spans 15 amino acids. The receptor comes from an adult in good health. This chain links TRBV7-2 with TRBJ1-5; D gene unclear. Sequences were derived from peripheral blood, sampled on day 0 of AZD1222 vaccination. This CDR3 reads CASSPASAGNQPQHF. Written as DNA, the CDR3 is TGTGCCAGCAGCCCAGCGAGTGCGGGCAATCAGCCCCAGCATTTT.